Given below is one T cell receptor (beta chain) in context. J was trimmed by 6 bases and V by 5 bases; bases with no gene match: 6. The CDR3 covers 14 residues. The V gene's germline CDR1 is SGHVS and CDR2 FNYEAQ. The record originates from a study of blood T cell repertoires in COVID-19. Study overall: The United States, Italy and Spain supplied acute and convalescent COVID-19 samples. Sources were T cells, B-cell-depleted T cells, or PBMCs; the material itself was cDNA or gDNA.

Original methodology: Cell counts per sample came from amplifying reference gene primers. Only in-frame clones appear in the TCRdb table, and some are missing; sequencing was by immunoSEQ multiplex PCR. The DNA was the basis for D and trimming; V, J and clone size are from that table. This repertoire shows nearly 95,000 clones, about 80% found once; its top ten account for 15% to 20%. The sequenced sample was peripheral blood. This TCR was recovered from a human donor in a cohort sampled during active COVID-19. The genes are TRBV7-6 and TRBJ2-1; 8 bases fit TRBD1. The CDR3 DNA reads as TGTGCCAGCAGCACGGACAGGGCCGGCAATGAGCAGTTCTTC. Encoded protein: CASSTDRAGNEQFF.